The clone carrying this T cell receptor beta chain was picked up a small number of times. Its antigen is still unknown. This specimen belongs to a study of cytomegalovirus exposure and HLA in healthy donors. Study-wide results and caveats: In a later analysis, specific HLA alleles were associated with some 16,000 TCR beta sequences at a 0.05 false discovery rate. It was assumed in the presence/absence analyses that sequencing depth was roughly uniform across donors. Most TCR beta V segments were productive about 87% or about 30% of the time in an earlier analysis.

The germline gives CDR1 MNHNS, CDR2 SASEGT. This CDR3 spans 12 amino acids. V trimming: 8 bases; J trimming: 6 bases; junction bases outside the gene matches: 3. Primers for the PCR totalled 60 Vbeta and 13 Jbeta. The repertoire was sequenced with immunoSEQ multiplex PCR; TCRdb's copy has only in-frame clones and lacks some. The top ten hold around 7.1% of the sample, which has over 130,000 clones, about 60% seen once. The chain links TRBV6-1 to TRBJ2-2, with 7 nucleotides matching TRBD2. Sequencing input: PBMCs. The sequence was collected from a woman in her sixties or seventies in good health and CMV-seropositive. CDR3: CASGRAPGELFF. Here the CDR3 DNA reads TGTGCCAGCGGGAGGGCCCCCGGGGAGCTGTTTTTT.